This TCR beta chain comes out of a study of response to subunit inactivated influenza vaccine. Findings and caveats of the study: With each seasonal influenza vaccination, the authors suggested, few new T cells are recruited.

From the RT-PCR reads, TCRdb called clonotypes with MiXCR, one entry per CDR3 protein. The table includes 650,000 to 800,000 distinct CDR3 sequences, 15% to 20% detected once. A few counts support this clonotype. The antigen is unknown. Trimming removed 2 bases from V and 0 bases from J, with 14 bases in between. Germline-derived CDR1 and CDR2 are SQVTM and ANQGSEA. The CDR3 length is 15 residues. Sample: PBMCs from blood, taken more than 4 days after vaccination. The sequence came from a man aged 50-59 years who received an inactivated influenza vaccine. J is TRBJ2-7 and V is TRBV29-1; D remains unclear. The CDR3 DNA reads as TGCAGCGTTGAAACGAGAGGACCCAGCTCCTACGAGCAGTACTTC. It specifies CSVETRGPSSYEQYF.